Below, one T cell receptor (beta chain) is given with its context. The antigen is unknown. 60 Vbeta and 13 Jbeta primers were used in PCR. Profiling relied on immunoSEQ multiplex PCR, and the TCRdb table lists in-frame clones only, not all of them. With fewer than 100,000 clones in the sample, the ten largest clones hold 0.58%. Germline V gives CDR1 KGHSH, CDR2 LQKENI. The CDR3 runs to 12 residues. V was cut by 8 bases and J by 4 bases, with 11 bases left in between. The entry originates in a study of cytomegalovirus exposure and HLA in healthy donors. Study-level points and caveats: Common viral pathogens were later found to be apparently linked to several of the most significant clusters. Altogether, about 160 TCR beta chains were recorded as cytomegalovirus-associated. In a later analysis, most CMV-associated TCR beta chains appeared HLA-restricted. Specificity for CMV antigens was confirmed in vitro for a few of the CMV-associated chains.

The gene calls are TRBV18 and TRBJ1-2; no definite D call. The clonotype comes from a man in his forties or fifties in good health and CMV-seronegative. The sequenced sample was PBMCs. The CDR3: CASQADGYGYTF. CDR3 coding DNA: TGTGCCAGCCAGGCAGACGGCTATGGCTACACCTTC.